Listed here are 17 T cell receptor beta chains from one sample, sequenced in a study of blood T cell repertoires in COVID-19. Profiled with immunoSEQ multiplex PCR; TCRdb holds only in-frame clones, not every one. The sample consists of a few hundred thousand clones, about nine tenths of them appearing once. What was sequenced was PBMCs or T cells enriched from blood (not recorded which). These receptor sequences come from a woman aged 30 to 39 who had recovered from COVID-19.

V usage is TRBV29-1 and J usage is TRBJ2-1, with 9 positions matching TRBD1. The CDR3 covers 14 residues. Looked up from germline, CDR1 is SQVTM and CDR2 is ANQGSEA. The J segment lost 0 bases and the V segment lost 5 bases, leaving 2 bases of the junction unmatched. The CDR3 is CSVLTGGSYNEQFF. CDR3 coding DNA: TGCAGCGTTTTGACAGGGGGCTCCTACAATGAGCAGTTCTTC.

Written as DNA, the CDR3 is TGCGGACCGACAGAGAACACTGAAGCTTTCTTT. It yields the protein CGPTENTEAFF. This sequence joins TRBV20-1 and TRBJ1-1; TRBD1 is a possible D gene (5 bases). The CDR3 spans 11 residues. CDR1 is DFQATT and CDR2 is SNEGSKA in the germline V gene (reference sequence).

This CDR3 is CASSIGLGPSNQPQHF. CDR3 in DNA: TGTGCCAGTAGTATTGGGCTGGGGCCTAGCAATCAGCCCCAGCATTTT. The chain links TRBV19 to TRBJ1-5; tentatively, D is TRBD1 (5 bases). Germline CDR1 reads LNHDA; CDR2 reads SQIVND (reference sequence). This CDR3 is built from 16 residues. Deletions cut 3 bases from V and 0 bases from J, with 12 bases between.

This clone has just a few counts. This chain connects TRBV5-4 to TRBJ2-5; 11 nucleotides agree with TRBD2. Germline V gives CDR1 SGHNT, CDR2 YYREEE (reference sequence). The CDR3 runs to 14 residues. V lost 7 bases and J lost 4; bases outside the gene matches: 6. CDR3 residues: CASGTSGSRETQYF. As DNA, the CDR3 is TGTGCCAGCGGAACTAGCGGGAGTAGAGAGACCCAGTACTTC.

V usage is TRBV4-1 and J usage is TRBJ2-4; TRBD1 agrees at 9 bases. Germline CDR1 MGHRA, CDR2 YSYEKL. The CDR3 is made up of 17 amino acids. The V segment lost 6 bases and the J segment 2 bases; nucleotides outside the gene matches: 11. CDR3 protein: CASSSTGTGKSKNIQYF. In DNA form, the CDR3 reads TGCGCCAGCAGTAGTACCGGGACAGGGAAGTCCAAAAACATTCAGTACTTC.

The chain combines TRBV24-1 with TRBJ1-1; D is unresolved. The CDR3 spans 14 residues. The germline V gene encodes CDR1 KGHDR and CDR2 SFDVKD. The V end lost 4 bases, the J end lost 7 bases, and 15 bases lay between the germline ends. CDR3 DNA sequence: TGTGCCACCAGTGACCACGGAACGGGAGATGAAGCTTTCTTT. This encodes CATSDHGTGDEAFF.

J is TRBJ1-3 and V is TRBV30; TRBD1 agrees at 7 bases. The CDR3 runs to 13 residues. The trim removed 5 bases at V and 0 bases at J, leaving 1 base unmatched. Per the germline V gene, CDR1 is GTSNPN and CDR2 is SVGIG (reference sequence). The DNA of the CDR3 is TGTGCCTGGGGACAGGTCTCTGGAAACACCATATATTTT. This translates into CAWGQVSGNTIYF.

This chain links TRBV6-4 with TRBJ1-2; 7 nucleotides align to TRBD1. Germline V gene data show CDR1 as MRHNA and CDR2 as SNTAGT. The V and J ends lost 10 bases and 6 bases, in that order; junction bases with no gene match: 11. The CDR3 has 13 amino acids. The CDR3 spells CATWIRDRDGYTF. In DNA form, the CDR3 reads TGTGCCACCTGGATCCGGGACAGAGATGGCTACACCTTC.

The V call is TRBV12-5, the J call TRBJ2-3, with 8 bases matching TRBD2. Germline V gives CDR1 LGHNT, CDR2 FRNRAP. The CDR3 runs 16 residues. The V and J ends lost 3 bases and 1 base, in that order; junction bases with no gene match: 6. CDR3: CASGFLLTSGTDTQYF. CDR3 DNA: TGTGCTAGTGGTTTCCTCTTGACTAGCGGCACAGATACGCAGTATTTT.

This chain connects TRBV5-1 to TRBJ1-3, with TRBD1 matching over 7 bases. CDR1 is SGHRS, CDR2 YFSETQ, per germline. The CDR3 is 16 amino acids. V dropped 1 base and J dropped 0; count of bases not matched to a gene: 4. The CDR3 here is CASSLMGTVSGNTIYF. CDR3 DNA sequence: TGCGCCAGCAGCTTGATGGGGACAGTCTCTGGAAACACCATATATTTT.

V and J are TRBV28 and TRBJ1-1; D unclear. V lost 7 bases and J 2 bases, leaving 23 bases between the germline ends. The CDR3 loop spans 17 amino acids. Germline-derived CDR1 and CDR2 are MDHEN and SYDVKM. The CDR3 spells CASIPINVYSTNTEAFF. The CDR3 bases are TGTGCCAGCATCCCTATCAACGTATACTCAACTAACACTGAAGCTTTCTTT.

The V call is TRBV3-1 (or the pseudogene TRBV3-2), the J call TRBJ1-2, with D possibly matching TRBD1 (5 bases). V was clipped by 1 base and J by 8 bases, with 17 bases between them. Germline V CDR1 and CDR2: LGHDT, YNNKEL (reference sequence). The CDR3 totals 15 residues. CDR3 in amino acids: CASSQVGQGTGGYTF. CDR3 bases: TGTGCCAGCAGCCAAGTGGGGCAGGGAACTGGGGGCTACACCTTC.

The V gene is TRBV5-4, the J gene TRBJ2-5; the D is unclear. The germline gives CDR1 SGHNT, CDR2 YYREEE (reference sequence). V was trimmed by 4 bases and J by 0 bases, leaving 10 bases between them. The CDR3 totals 14 residues. CDR3 coding DNA: TGTGCCAGCAGCGCAGACACGTACCAAGAGACCCAGTACTTC. Its protein is CASSADTYQETQYF.

A note on this clone: One end of the junction fails to match germline, which may point to a read error. This chain links TRBV2 with TRBJ2-7; 9 nucleotides align to TRBD1. CDR1 SNHLY and CDR2 FYNNEI come from the germline V gene. The CDR3 consists of 16 residues. Written as DNA, the CDR3 is TGTGCCAGCGAGACTAGAACCGGGACAGGGCTTCTGGGTCGTAACTTC. This encodes CASETRTGTGLLGRNF.

This clone was counted a few times. This chain joins TRBV18 and TRBJ1-2, with a tentative D call TRBD1 (6 bases). The ends were cut back, 6 bases at V and 8 bases at J, with 16 bases in the middle. This CDR3 has 13 residues. Germline V gene sequence: CDR1 KGHSH, CDR2 LQKENI. For the CDR3, the DNA is TGTGCCAGCTCCCGAGGACAGCTGCCGGGCTACACCTTC. It specifies CASSRGQLPGYTF.

The chain couples TRBV11-3 to TRBJ2-2; D is unresolved. CDR1 SGHNT and CDR2 YENEEA come from the germline V gene. CDR3 length: 14 residues. Trimming pared 0 bases from V and 6 bases from J, leaving 8 bases between. The CDR3 DNA reads as TGTGCCAGCAGCTTAGAGTGGCCTTCCGGGGAGCTGTTTTTT. Translating gives CASSLEWPSGELFF.

J is TRBJ1-5 and V is TRBV27; no clear D gene. Germline V lookup: CDR1 MNHEY, CDR2 SMNVEV (reference sequence). The CDR3 contains 14 residues. Trimming cost V 5 bases and J 0 bases, with 8 bases left between them. CDR3 nucleotide sequence: TGTGCCAGCAGTCAACTGAATAGCAATCAGCCCCAGCATTTT. This gives the protein CASSQLNSNQPQHF.